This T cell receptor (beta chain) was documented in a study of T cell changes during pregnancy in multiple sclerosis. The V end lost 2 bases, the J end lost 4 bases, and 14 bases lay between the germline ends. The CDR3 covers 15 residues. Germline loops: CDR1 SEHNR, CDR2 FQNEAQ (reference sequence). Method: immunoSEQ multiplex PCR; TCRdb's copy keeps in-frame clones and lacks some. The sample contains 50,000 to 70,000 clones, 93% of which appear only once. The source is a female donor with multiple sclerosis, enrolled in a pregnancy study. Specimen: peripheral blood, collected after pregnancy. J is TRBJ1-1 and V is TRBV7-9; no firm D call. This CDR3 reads CASSLLLQRATEAFF. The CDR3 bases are TGTGCCAGCAGCTTATTGCTCCAGAGGGCCACTGAAGCTTTCTTT.